Given below is one T cell receptor beta chain in context. Many counts were recorded for this clonotype. Its antigen is not yet known. No clone much larger than this one lies a single base away; base qualities are absent. The sample belongs to a study of regulatory T cells in long-lasting Graves disease listed by TCRdb under 2021. Broadly, across the study: Antithyroid drugs had been taken for less than 3 months by newly diagnosed Graves' disease patients. Patients with persistent Graves' disease were compared with patients with newly diagnosed Graves' disease using TCR sequencing and RNA sequencing of peripheral blood. The study was conducted in China and was registered as a clinical trial. A total of some 33 samples were covered by TCR sequencing, comprising approximately 13 persistent and around 20 newly diagnosed Graves' disease patients.

The sample's time point label, in plain terms: newly diagnosed GD, antithyroid drugs for less than 3 months. RNA was extracted from PBMCs in TRIzol for both TCR sequencing and RNA sequencing. The diagnosis of Graves' disease followed American Thyroid Association guidelines. Patients were recruited from an endocrinology department in Xi'an, China. Each patient gave 7.5 to 10 milliliters of peripheral blood, collected in an EDTA anticoagulant tube. PBMCs were isolated by Ficoll Paque Plus density gradient separation without further T cell sorting. RNA quality was checked with an Agilent 2100 Bioanalyzer and agarose gel, and concentration with a NanoDrop 2000. The research as a whole found: Persistent patients shared more public clonotypes among themselves (2,741) than newly diagnosed patients did (about 900). Compared with newly diagnosed patients, patients with persistent Graves' disease had lower TCR Shannon entropy and fewer highly expanded clones, which suggests clonal expansion. Because the primary lesion, thyroid tissue, could not be accessed, the study looked at peripheral blood alone. Sequencing and analysis were restricted to the TCR beta chain. The small sample size was acknowledged by the authors as a limitation that may reduce accuracy.

Library preparation used multiplex PCR. Sequencing instrument: Illumina HiSeq 4000. CDR3 regions were amplified by Arm-PCR with iRepertoire HTBI primers to construct TCR beta libraries. PCR products were gel purified before sequencing. As for the authors' bioinformatics: Gene usage analysis of CDR3 amino acid clonotypes relied on the roughly 67 TRBV and fewer than 15 TRBJ segments identified across samples. COPE and FqMerger were used to merge the filtered high-quality paired reads into contigs. BLAST was used to align contigs to IMGT TRBV, TRBD and TRBJ reference genes, with CDR3 defined following IMGT. Highly expanded clones were defined as clonotypes with a frequency above 0.1%. Shannon entropy served as the measure of repertoire diversity, while the Gini coefficient captured V-J evenness. A clonotype was considered public if more than one individual shared it. The raw public data were reprocessed by TCRdb itself: fastp quality trimming at Q25, MiXCR clonotype calling, in-frame beta chains only. Merged by CDR3 protein, the rows form single entries marked with the most common genes and DNA. The V and J calls shown here were made by TCRdb, not taken from the authors' results. The sample table shows about 450,000 distinct CDR3 sequences, and 14% are seen once. The ten largest make up under 20% of the sample.

Separately, the same data were catalogued under a study of T cells in Graves' hyperthyroidism and ophthalmopathy. In that second paper, the authors write: Stable Graves' hyperthyroidism was defined as the absence of progression to ophthalmopathy over 18 months of follow-up. The hyperthyroidism patients were between 18 and 65 years old and newly diagnosed, with a disease duration of less than 2 months. Any patient with an uncontrolled infection, another autoimmune disease, pregnancy or lactation was excluded. Diagnoses relied on clinical symptoms, serum thyroxine and TRAb, thyroid ultrasound and orbital computed tomography. The first round of RT-PCR for the TCR CDR3 was performed with the HTBI primer set and the Qiagen OneStep RT-PCR kit. Most expanded thyroid clonotypes (frequency above 0.001) were also detected in blood, a finding suggesting that blood repertoires may reflect thyroid immune responses. A 13 V-J signature model separated ophthalmopathy from stable hyperthyroidism, with 87.88% sensitivity and 81.08% specificity in cross-validation and 80%/75% in testing. In validation, the model predicted progression to ophthalmopathy with approximately 70% sensitivity and approximately 72% specificity, a median of about 6.7 months before onset. To identify TCR V-J signatures that set the groups apart, the researchers used a discovery cohort of 90 to 100 patients, made up of about 44 with Graves' ophthalmopathy and about 55 with stable Graves' hyperthyroidism. An independent validation cohort of under 20 hyperthyroidism patients and roughly 16 patients who later progressed to ophthalmopathy tested prospective prediction of ophthalmopathy. For training and testing, the approximately 97 patients in the discovery cohort were randomly divided in a 7:3 ratio. The study also compared thyroid tissue and blood T-cell repertoires from 6 or 7 Graves' hyperthyroidism patients. Once sampling was done, hyperthyroidism patients were given methimazole at a starting dose of 30 mg daily, whereas ophthalmopathy patients were given high-dose intravenous methylprednisolone. A second multiplex PCR round built the libraries, followed by size selection and purification. Paired-end sequencing of the libraries was performed with 100 bp reads on an Illumina HiSeq2000. SOAPnuke was used to process the raw data, with reads discarded if the reads contained adapters or uncalled bases, had a mean Phred below 15, or lacked an exact constant-primer or identifier match. COPE v1.2.5 was used to merge high-quality paired reads, and clonotypes were defined as unique nucleotide sequences. Clonotypes were aligned to IMGT TRBV, TRBD and TRBJ reference segments using MiTCR v1.1. The analysis included only V-J combinations with a frequency above 0.0001, which together covered more than 99% of the repertoires. The TCS score was defined as the ratio of F50 (clonal expansion) to E x V (chaos), calculated using BLOSUM62-based TCRdist between CDR3 peptides within each V-J. Welch's t-statistics and random forest reduced some 510 V-J features to roughly 13, which were used in a naive Bayes classifier (R e1071). No statistical method was used to set the sample size in advance, and investigators knew the group allocation. The paper reports TCR Vbeta CDR3 sequencing of 140 or so peripheral blood samples: some 41 ophthalmopathy, under 80 hyperthyroidism and around 17 progressor patients.

This TCR derives from a woman aged 50 to 60 with Graves disease. Donor details come from another sample of the same person, matched by shared clones. The sample in question was peripheral blood mononuclear cells (PBMCs), obtained at new diagnosis, from a patient treated with antithyroid drugs.

This receptor carries the CDR3 CASSPTGVAYNEQFF. The DNA reads TGTGCCAGCAGCCCGACAGGGGTCGCCTACAATGAGCAGTTCTTC. This chain joins TRBV27 to TRBJ2-1; 8 central bases correspond to TRBD1. Clipping removes 6 bases from V and 2 bases from J, with 6 as the unmatched junction base count. CDR1 and CDR2, looked up from the germline V gene (reference sequence), are MNHEY and SMNVEV. The CDR3 holds 15 amino acids from the cysteine to the phenylalanine. Only the CDR3 part of the read is kept: 45 bases, read in frame from the first base.